This T cell receptor beta chain was sequenced in a study of OX40 agonist ivuxolimab in advanced cancers. On the study more broadly: Patients were given ivuxolimab, an antibody that agonizes OX40 (CD134). Overall study results and limits: Normalized T-cell clonal expansion was also low in a subset of nonresponders. Expanded peripheral T cell antigen specificity was not determined.

As concerns this clone: What it binds is unknown.

Data came from immunoSEQ multiplex PCR; TCRdb stores just in-frame clones and leaves some out. The sample records 85,000 to 130,000 clones, roughly nine tenths being singletons. Germline CDR1 reads SGHTA; CDR2 reads FQGNSA. CDR3 size: 14 residues. V lost 5 bases and J 4 bases, leaving 14 bases between the germline ends. The TCR comes from an adult with an advanced solid tumor such as melanoma, head and neck, liver or kidney cancer. The input for sequencing was CD4+ or CD8+ T cells sorted from blood, taken in a trial of the OX40 agonist ivuxolimab. The chain uses TRBV7-2 and TRBJ2-5; perhaps TRBD1 as D (6 bases). The CDR3 DNA is TGTGCCAGCAGCACAACAGGGCCGGGAGAGACCCAGTACTTC. It encodes CASSTTGPGETQYF. Variable domain in full (rest from reference TRBV7-2 and TRBJ2-5): GAGVSQSPSNKVTEKGKDVELRCDPISGHTALYWYRQSLGQGLEFLIYFQGNSAPDKSGLPSDRFSAERTGGSVSTLTIQRTQQEDSAVYLCASSTTGPGETQYFGPGTRLLVL.